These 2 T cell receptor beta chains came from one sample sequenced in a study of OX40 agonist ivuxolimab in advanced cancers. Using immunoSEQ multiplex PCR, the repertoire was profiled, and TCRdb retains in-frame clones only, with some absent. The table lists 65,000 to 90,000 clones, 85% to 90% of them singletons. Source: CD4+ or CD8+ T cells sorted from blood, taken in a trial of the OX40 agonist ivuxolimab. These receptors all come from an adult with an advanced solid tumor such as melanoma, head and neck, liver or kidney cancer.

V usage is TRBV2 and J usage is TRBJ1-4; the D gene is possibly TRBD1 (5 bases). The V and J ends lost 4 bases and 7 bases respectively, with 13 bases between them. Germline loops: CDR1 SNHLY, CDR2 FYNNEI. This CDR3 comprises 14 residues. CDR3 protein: CASSGGRAGEKLFF. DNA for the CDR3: TGTGCCAGCAGTGGAGGCAGGGCGGGTGAAAAACTGTTTTTT.

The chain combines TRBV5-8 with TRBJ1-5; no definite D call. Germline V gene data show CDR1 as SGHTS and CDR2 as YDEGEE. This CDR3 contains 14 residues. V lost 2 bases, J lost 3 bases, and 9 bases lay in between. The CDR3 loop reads CASSFRRTNQPQHF. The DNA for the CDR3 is TGTGCCAGCAGCTTCCGCAGGACCAATCAGCCCCAGCATTTT. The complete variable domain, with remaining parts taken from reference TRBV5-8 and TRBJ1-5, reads EAGVTQSPTHLIKTRGQQATLRCSPISGHTSVYWYQQALGLGLQFLLWYDEGEERNRGNFPPRFSGRQFPNYSSELNVNALELEDSALYLCASSFRRTNQPQHFGDGTRLSIL.